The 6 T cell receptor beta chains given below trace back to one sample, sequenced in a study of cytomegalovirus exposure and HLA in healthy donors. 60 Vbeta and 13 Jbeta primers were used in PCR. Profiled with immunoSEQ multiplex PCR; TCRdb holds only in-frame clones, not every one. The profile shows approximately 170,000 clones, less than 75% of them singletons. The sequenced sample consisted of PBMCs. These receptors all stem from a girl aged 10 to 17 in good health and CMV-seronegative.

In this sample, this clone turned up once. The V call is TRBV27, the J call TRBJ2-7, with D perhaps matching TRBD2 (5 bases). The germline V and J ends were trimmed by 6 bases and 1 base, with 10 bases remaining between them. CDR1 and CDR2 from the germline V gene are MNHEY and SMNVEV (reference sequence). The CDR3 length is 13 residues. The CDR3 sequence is CASSARGSYEQYF. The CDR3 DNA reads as TGTGCCAGCAGCGCGAGAGGGTCCTACGAGCAGTACTTC.

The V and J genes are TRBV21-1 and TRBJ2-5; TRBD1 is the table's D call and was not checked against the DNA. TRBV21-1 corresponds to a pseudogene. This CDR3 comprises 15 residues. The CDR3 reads CASSRHRAPQETQYF. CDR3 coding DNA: TGTGCCAGCAGCAGGCACAGGGCTCCCCAAGAGACCCAGTACTTC.

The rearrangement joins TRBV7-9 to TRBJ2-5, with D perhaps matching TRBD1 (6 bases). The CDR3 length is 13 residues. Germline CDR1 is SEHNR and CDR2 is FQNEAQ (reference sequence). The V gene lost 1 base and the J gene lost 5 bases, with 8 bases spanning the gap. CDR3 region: CASSLVRGETQYF. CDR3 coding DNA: TGTGCCAGCAGCTTAGTTAGGGGGGAGACCCAGTACTTC.

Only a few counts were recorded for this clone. The CDR3 here is CASSLEGTGDYGYTF. The CDR3 nucleotides read TGCGCCAGCAGCTTGGAGGGAACAGGGGACTATGGCTACACCTTC. The genes are TRBV5-1 and TRBJ1-2; 7 positions agree with TRBD1. The CDR3 has 15 amino acids. With V trimmed by 0 bases and J by 3 bases, 5 bases remained unmatched. Germline V gives CDR1 SGHRS, CDR2 YFSETQ.

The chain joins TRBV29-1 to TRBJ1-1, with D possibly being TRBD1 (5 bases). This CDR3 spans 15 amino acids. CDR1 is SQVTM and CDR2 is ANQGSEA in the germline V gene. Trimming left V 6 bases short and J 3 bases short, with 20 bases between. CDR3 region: CSVLFSRVIDTEAFF. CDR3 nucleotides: TGCAGCGTCCTATTCTCCAGGGTAATAGACACTGAAGCTTTCTTT.

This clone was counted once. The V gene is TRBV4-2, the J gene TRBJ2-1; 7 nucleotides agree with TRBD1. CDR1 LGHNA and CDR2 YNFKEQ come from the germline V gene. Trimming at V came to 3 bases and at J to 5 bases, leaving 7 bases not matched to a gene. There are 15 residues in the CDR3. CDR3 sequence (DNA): TGTGCCAGCAGCCAGAGACAGGGACCAAACAATGAGCAGTTCTTC. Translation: CASSQRQGPNNEQFF.